The 13 T cell receptor beta chains in this list originate from one sample, sequenced in a study of OX40 agonist ivuxolimab in advanced cancers. Generated by immunoSEQ multiplex PCR, the TCRdb table keeps only in-frame clones and is missing some. The sample consists of tens of thousands of clones, around 89% of them appearing once. This sample comprised CD4+ or CD8+ T cells sorted from blood, obtained in a trial of the OX40 agonist ivuxolimab. The receptors were gathered from an adult with an advanced solid tumor such as melanoma, head and neck, liver or kidney cancer.

The chain uses TRBV6-5 and TRBJ2-1; maybe TRBD1 (5 bases). The CDR3 contains 15 residues. The germline V and J ends were trimmed by 0 bases and 4 bases, with 10 bases remaining between them. CDR1 is MNHEY and CDR2 is SVGAGI in the germline V gene. Here the CDR3 DNA reads TGTGCCAGCAGTTACTCCCAGGGATCGTACAATGAGCAGTTCTTC. This gives the protein CASSYSQGSYNEQFF.

The chain has TRBV7-8 and TRBJ2-1; D tentatively fits TRBD1 or TRBD2 (5 bases each). Germline loops: CDR1 SGHVS, CDR2 FQNEAQ. The length of the CDR3 is 15 residues. Trimming took off 5 bases at V and 5 bases at J, with 16 bases between the two ends. This CDR3 is CASSPARVGHNEQFF. CDR3 coding DNA: TGTGCCAGCAGCCCCGCCAGGGTGGGACACAATGAGCAGTTCTTC. The full variable domain, with the rest looked up from reference TRBV7-8 and TRBJ2-1, is GAGVSQSPRYKVAKRGQDVALRCDPISGHVSLFWYQQALGQGPEFLTYFQNEAQLDKSGLPSDRFFAERPEGSVSTLKIQRTQQEDSAVYLCASSPARVGHNEQFFGPGTRLTVL.

This chain links TRBV7-8 with TRBJ2-7; perhaps D is TRBD1 or TRBD2 (5 bases each). V was clipped by 0 bases and J by 7 bases, with 13 bases between them. The germline V gene has CDR1 SGHVS and CDR2 FQNEAQ. This CDR3 contains 14 residues. The CDR3 bases are TGTGCCAGCAGCTTAGCGGTTGGGGCGGGTGAGCAGTACTTC. This encodes CASSLAVGAGEQYF. Based on the CDR3 plus reference TRBV7-8 and TRBJ2-7, the full variable domain is GAGVSQSPRYKVAKRGQDVALRCDPISGHVSLFWYQQALGQGPEFLTYFQNEAQLDKSGLPSDRFFAERPEGSVSTLKIQRTQQEDSAVYLCASSLAVGAGEQYFGPGTRLTVT.

This rearrangement joins TRBV28 to TRBJ2-4; D unresolved. V was clipped by 2 bases and J by 0 bases, with 17 bases between them. In germline, CDR1 is MDHEN, CDR2 SYDVKM. The CDR3 is made up of 18 amino acids. CDR3 in amino acids: CASSLGLGLGLAKNIQYF. The CDR3 region has the DNA TGTGCCAGCAGTTTAGGGCTGGGGTTAGGGCTAGCCAAAAACATTCAGTACTTC.

The chain joins TRBV5-4 to TRBJ2-3; D is unresolved. V lost 3 bases and J 1 base, leaving 9 bases between the germline ends. There are 14 residues in the CDR3. CDR1 is SGHNT, CDR2 YYREEE, per germline (reference sequence). CDR3 nucleotides: TGTGCCAGCAGCTCCCGACTTCGCACAGATACGCAGTATTTT. The encoded protein is CASSSRLRTDTQYF.

The chain recombines TRBV13 with TRBJ1-1; no definite D call. The CDR3 totals 14 residues. Germline V gives CDR1 PRHDT, CDR2 FYEKMQ (reference sequence). Trimming left V 0 bases short and J 8 bases short, with 13 bases between. This chain's CDR3 is CASSLGRTPREAFF. CDR3 DNA sequence: TGTGCCAGCAGCTTAGGGCGGACCCCCAGAGAAGCTTTCTTT.

This clone was found once. The chain carries TRBV7-3 and TRBJ2-1; the match to TRBD2 covers 10 bases. J was trimmed by 0 bases and V by 5 bases; bases with no gene match: 16. This CDR3 region has 20 residues. Germline lookup yields CDR1 SGHTA and CDR2 FQGTGA. CDR3 bases: TGTGCCAGCAGCCAAGAGGCTAGCGGGGGTCCTCCGAGCTCCTACAATGAGCAGTTCTTC. Encoded protein: CASSQEASGGPPSSYNEQFF.

The rearrangement uses TRBV27 and TRBJ1-5, with TRBD1 as a possible D gene (6 bases). Trimming took off 8 bases at V and 3 bases at J, with 14 bases between the two ends. Germline lookup yields CDR1 MNHEY and CDR2 SMNVEV (reference sequence). The CDR3 consists of 14 residues. The CDR3 loop reads CASGEGGYNQPQHF. The DNA of the CDR3 is TGTGCCAGCGGCGAGGGGGGTTACAATCAGCCCCAGCATTTT.

The V call is TRBV19, the J call TRBJ2-1, with no clear D. Germline CDR1 and CDR2: LNHDA and SQIVND (reference sequence). The CDR3 length is 14 residues. This CDR3 is CASGHPSSYNEQFF. CDR3 in DNA: TGTGCTTCGGGCCATCCCTCCTCCTACAATGAGCAGTTCTTC.

V usage is TRBV6-6 and J usage is TRBJ2-1, with TRBD1 identical over 7 bases. J lost 6 bases, V lost 4 bases, and 9 bases had no gene match. Germline assignment: CDR1 MNHNY and CDR2 SVGAGI (reference sequence). This CDR3 spans 15 amino acids. As DNA, the CDR3 is TGTGCCAGCAGTTTCGCGGACAGGAGTGGCAATGAGCAGTTCTTC. Translated: CASSFADRSGNEQFF.

The chain employs TRBV5-6 and TRBJ2-7; 8 positions match TRBD2. Germline CDR1 SGHDT, CDR2 YYEEEE. There are 16 residues in the CDR3. With V trimmed by 0 bases and J by 3 bases, 8 bases remained unmatched. This CDR3 reads CASSLETGGLGYEQYF. DNA for the CDR3: TGTGCCAGCAGCTTGGAAACGGGGGGGTTAGGCTACGAGCAGTACTTC.

The table lists this clone with a count of one. This chain connects TRBV30 to TRBJ1-2; 8 bases are shared with TRBD1. Germline CDR1 reads GTSNPN; CDR2 reads SVGIG (reference sequence). The length of the CDR3 is 13 residues. V trimming: 6 bases; J trimming: 8 bases; junction bases outside the gene matches: 11. CDR3 residues: CACQNGTGRGYTF. For the CDR3, the DNA is TGTGCCTGCCAAAACGGGACAGGTAGGGGCTACACCTTC.

The chain uses TRBV9 and TRBJ2-1; 7 nucleotides align to TRBD2. The ends lost 0 bases at V and 10 bases at J; junction bases unmatched: 10. Germline CDR1 is SGDLS and CDR2 is YYNGEE. This CDR3 has 15 amino acids. The CDR3 is CASSVGSGGRGEQFF. In DNA form, the CDR3 reads TGTGCCAGCAGCGTAGGTTCGGGCGGGAGAGGGGAGCAGTTCTTC.